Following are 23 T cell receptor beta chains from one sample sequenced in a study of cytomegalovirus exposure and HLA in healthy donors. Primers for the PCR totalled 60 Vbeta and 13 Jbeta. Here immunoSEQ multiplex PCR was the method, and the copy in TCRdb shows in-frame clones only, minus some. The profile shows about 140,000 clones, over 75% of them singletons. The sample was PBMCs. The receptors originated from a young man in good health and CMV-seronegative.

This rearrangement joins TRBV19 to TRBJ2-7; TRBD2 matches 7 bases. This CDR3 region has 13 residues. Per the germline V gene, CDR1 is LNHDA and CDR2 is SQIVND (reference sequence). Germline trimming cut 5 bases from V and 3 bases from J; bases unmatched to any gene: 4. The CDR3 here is CASSPQRGYEQYF. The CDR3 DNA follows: TGTGCCAGTAGTCCCCAGCGGGGCTACGAGCAGTACTTC.

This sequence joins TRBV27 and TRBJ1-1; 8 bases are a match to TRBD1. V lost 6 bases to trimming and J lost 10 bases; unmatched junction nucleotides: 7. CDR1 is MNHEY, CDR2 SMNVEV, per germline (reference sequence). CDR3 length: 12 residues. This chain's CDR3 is CASRRQGSGAFF. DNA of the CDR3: TGTGCCAGCAGGAGACAGGGGTCCGGAGCTTTCTTT.

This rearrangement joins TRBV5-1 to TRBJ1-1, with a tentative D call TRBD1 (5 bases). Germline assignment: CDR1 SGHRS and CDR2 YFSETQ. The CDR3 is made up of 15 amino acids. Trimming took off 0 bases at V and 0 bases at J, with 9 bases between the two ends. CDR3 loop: CASSLGQPVNTEAFF. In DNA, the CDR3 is TGCGCCAGCAGCTTGGGACAGCCGGTGAACACTGAAGCTTTCTTT.

Here the CDR3 DNA reads TGCGCCAGCAGCCAAATTTTTTTGGCGCCAGGACAGGTGATGTGGGAGCAGTTCTTC. Translation: CASSQIFLAPGQVMWEQFF. The V and J genes are TRBV4-1 and TRBJ2-1; 7 positions match TRBD1. This CDR3 comprises 19 residues. The J segment lost 10 bases and the V segment lost 2 bases, leaving 23 bases of the junction unmatched. Germline V CDR1 and CDR2: MGHRA, YSYEKL.

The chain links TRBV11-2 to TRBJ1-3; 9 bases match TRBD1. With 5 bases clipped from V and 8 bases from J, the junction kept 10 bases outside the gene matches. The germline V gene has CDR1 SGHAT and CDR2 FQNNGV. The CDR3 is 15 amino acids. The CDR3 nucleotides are TGTGCCAGCAGCCAACTCGGACAGGGGTCGGACACCATATATTTT. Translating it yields CASSQLGQGSDTIYF.

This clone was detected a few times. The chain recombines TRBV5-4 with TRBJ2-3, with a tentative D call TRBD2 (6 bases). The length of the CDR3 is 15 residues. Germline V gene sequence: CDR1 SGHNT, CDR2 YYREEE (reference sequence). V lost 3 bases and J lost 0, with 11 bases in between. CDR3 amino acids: CASSSGASSTDTQYF. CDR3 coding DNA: TGTGCCAGCAGCTCGGGAGCCTCTAGCACAGATACGCAGTATTTT.

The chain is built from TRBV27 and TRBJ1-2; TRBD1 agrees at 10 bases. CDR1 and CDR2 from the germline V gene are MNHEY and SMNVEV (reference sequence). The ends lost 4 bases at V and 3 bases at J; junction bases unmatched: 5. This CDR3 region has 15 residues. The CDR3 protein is CASSWGQGYDYGYTF. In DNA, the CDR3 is TGTGCCAGCAGTTGGGGACAGGGGTACGACTATGGCTACACCTTC.

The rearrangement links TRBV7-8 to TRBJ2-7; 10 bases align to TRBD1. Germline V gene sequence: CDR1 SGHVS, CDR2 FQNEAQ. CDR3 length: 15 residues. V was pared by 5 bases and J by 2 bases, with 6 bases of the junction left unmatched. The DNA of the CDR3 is TGTGCCAGCAGCATGACAGGGGGCGCCCCCTACGAGCAGTACTTC. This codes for CASSMTGGAPYEQYF.

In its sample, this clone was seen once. The CDR3 protein is CASGQGVGYTF. In nucleotides, the CDR3 is TGTGCCAGCGGCCAGGGGGTCGGCTACACCTTC. The chain couples TRBV19 to TRBJ1-2; TRBD1 agrees at 7 bases. Germline CDR1 LNHDA, CDR2 SQIVND (reference sequence). V lost 9 bases to trimming and J lost 8 bases; unmatched junction nucleotides: 6. The CDR3 runs 11 residues.

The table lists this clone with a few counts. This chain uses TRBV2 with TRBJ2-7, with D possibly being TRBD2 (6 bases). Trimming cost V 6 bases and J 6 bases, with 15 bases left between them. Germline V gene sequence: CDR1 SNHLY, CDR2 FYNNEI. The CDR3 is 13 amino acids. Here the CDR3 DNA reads TGTGCCAGCAGGAAGGAGGGCCCCGGCGAGCAGTACTTC. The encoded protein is CASRKEGPGEQYF.

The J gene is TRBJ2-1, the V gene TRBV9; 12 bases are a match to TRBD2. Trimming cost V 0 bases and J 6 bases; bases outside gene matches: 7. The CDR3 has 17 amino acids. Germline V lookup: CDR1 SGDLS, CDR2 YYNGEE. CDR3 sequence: CASSVGGPSGRANEQFF. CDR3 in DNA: TGTGCCAGCAGCGTAGGAGGTCCTAGCGGGAGGGCCAATGAGCAGTTCTTC.

In DNA, the CDR3 is TGTGCCAGCAGCCCAGGGACATATACTTATAATTCACCCCTCCACTTT. This gives the protein CASSPGTYTYNSPLHF. J is TRBJ1-6 and V is TRBV7-2, with D possibly being TRBD1 (6 bases). Germline lookup yields CDR1 SGHTA and CDR2 FQGNSA. The length of the CDR3 is 16 residues. Trimming removed 5 bases at V and 4 bases at J, with 15 bases between.

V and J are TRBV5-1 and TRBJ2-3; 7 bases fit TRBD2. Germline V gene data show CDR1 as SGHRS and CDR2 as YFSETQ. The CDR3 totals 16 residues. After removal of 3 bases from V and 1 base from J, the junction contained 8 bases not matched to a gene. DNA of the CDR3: TGCGCCAGCAGCTCCGTACCGGGACTACGCACAGATACGCAGTATTTT. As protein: CASSSVPGLRTDTQYF.

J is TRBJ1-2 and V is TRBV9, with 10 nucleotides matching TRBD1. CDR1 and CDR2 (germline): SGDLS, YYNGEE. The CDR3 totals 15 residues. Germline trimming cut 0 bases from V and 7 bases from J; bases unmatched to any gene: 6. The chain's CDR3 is CASSVALTGGIGYTF. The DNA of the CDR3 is TGTGCCAGCAGCGTAGCTCTGACAGGGGGCATTGGCTACACCTTC.

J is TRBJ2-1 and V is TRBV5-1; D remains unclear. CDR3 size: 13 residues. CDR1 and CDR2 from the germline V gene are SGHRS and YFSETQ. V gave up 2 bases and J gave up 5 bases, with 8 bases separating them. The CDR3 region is CASSLRSNNEQFF. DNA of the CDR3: TGCGCCAGCAGCTTAAGATCTAACAATGAGCAGTTCTTC. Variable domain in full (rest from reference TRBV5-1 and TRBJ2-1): KAGVTQTPRYLIKTRGQQVTLSCSPISGHRSVSWYQQTPGQGLQFLFEYFSETQRNKGNFPGRFSGRQFSNSRSEMNVSTLELGDSALYLCASSLRSNNEQFFGPGTRLTVL.

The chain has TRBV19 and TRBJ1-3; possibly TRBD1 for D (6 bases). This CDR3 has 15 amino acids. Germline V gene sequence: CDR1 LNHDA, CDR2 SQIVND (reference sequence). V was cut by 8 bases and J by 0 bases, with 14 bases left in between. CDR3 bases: TGTGCCAGTGCCACAGGGCCGCTCTCTGGAAACACCATATATTTT. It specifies CASATGPLSGNTIYF.

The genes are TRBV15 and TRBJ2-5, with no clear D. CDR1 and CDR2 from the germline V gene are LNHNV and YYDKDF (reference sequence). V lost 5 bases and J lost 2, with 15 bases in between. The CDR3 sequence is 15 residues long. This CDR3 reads CATSARLGPQETQYF. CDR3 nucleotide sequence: TGTGCCACCAGCGCCCGTTTGGGCCCACAAGAGACCCAGTACTTC.

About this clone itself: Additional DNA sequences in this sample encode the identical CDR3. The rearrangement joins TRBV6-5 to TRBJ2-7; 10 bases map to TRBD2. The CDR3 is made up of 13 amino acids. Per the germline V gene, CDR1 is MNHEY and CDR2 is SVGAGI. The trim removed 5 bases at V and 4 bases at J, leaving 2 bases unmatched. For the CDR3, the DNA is TGTGCCAGCAGTCCTAGCGGGAGTTACGAGCAGTACTTC. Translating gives CASSPSGSYEQYF.

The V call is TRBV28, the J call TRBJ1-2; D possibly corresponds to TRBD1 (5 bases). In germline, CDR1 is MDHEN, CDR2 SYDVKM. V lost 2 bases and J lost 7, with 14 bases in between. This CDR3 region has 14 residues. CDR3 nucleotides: TGTGCCAGCAGTTTACCGCAGGGAAGGGTTGGCTACACCTTC. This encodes CASSLPQGRVGYTF.

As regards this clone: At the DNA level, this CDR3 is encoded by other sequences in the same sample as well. Here the CDR3 DNA reads TGTGCCAGCAGTTACTCGTCCAGGGGCAATCAGCCCCAGCATTTT. It encodes CASSYSSRGNQPQHF. The rearrangement links TRBV6-5 to TRBJ1-5; the D gene is possibly TRBD1 (5 bases). V lost 0 bases to trimming and J lost 2 bases, with 8 bases between them. CDR1 is MNHEY, CDR2 SVGAGI, per germline. This CDR3 spans 15 amino acids.

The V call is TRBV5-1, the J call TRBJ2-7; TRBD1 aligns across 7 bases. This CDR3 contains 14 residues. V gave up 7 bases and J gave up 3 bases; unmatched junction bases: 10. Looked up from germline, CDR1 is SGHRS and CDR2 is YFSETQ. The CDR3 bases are TGCGCCAGCCATGACACGGCAGGGGGCTACGAGCAGTACTTC. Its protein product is CASHDTAGGYEQYF. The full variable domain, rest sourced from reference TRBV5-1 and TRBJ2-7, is KAGVTQTPRYLIKTRGQQVTLSCSPISGHRSVSWYQQTPGQGLQFLFEYFSETQRNKGNFPGRFSGRQFSNSRSEMNVSTLELGDSALYLCASHDTAGGYEQYFGPGTRLTVT.

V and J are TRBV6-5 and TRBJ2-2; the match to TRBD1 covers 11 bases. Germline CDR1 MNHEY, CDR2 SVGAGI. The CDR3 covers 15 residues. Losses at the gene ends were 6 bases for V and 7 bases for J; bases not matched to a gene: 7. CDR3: CASSPRDRGDGELFF. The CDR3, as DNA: TGTGCCAGCAGCCCCCGGGACAGGGGGGACGGGGAGCTGTTTTTT.

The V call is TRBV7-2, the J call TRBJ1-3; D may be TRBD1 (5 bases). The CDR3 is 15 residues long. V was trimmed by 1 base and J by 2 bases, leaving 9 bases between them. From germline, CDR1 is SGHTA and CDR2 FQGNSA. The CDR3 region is CASSLEHRTGNTIYF. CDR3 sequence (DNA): TGTGCCAGCAGCTTAGAACACAGGACTGGAAACACCATATATTTT.